This T cell receptor beta chain is drawn from a study of blood T cell repertoires in COVID-19. Study as a whole: There were acute and convalescent COVID-19 samples, and they came from the United States, Italy and Spain. PBMCs, B-cell-depleted T cells, or T cells provided the cDNA or gDNA that made up the material.

Symptom resolution, clearance, or two negative PCRs marked the recovered donors of Cohort 3. V lost 11 bases, J lost 3 bases, and 14 bases lay in between. This CDR3 is 12 amino acids long. CDR1 is SNHLY and CDR2 is FYNNEI in the germline V gene. Original handling: It was from reference gene primer amplification that nucleated cell counts were estimated. Using immunoSEQ multiplex PCR, the repertoire was profiled, and TCRdb retains in-frame clones only, with some absent. The V and J calls and clone size were taken over from that table, and D and trimming were inferred from the DNA. The data contain 150,000 to 200,000 clones, 88% of them singletons.

This receptor was taken from a woman aged 18-29 years who had recovered from COVID-19. Sequencing was carried out using PBMCs or T cells enriched from blood (not recorded which). The J gene is TRBJ2-7, the V gene TRBV2; D perhaps matches TRBD2 (6 bases). The CDR3 region is CAGGAYHYEQYF. In nucleotides, the CDR3 is TGTGCCGGCGGGGCCTACCACTACGAGCAGTACTTC.